These T cell receptor beta chains were read from a single sample in a study of T cells in tuberculosis. Sequencing was performed with immunoSEQ multiplex PCR; in TCRdb, only in-frame clones are kept and a portion is missing. This sample has fewer than 55,000 clones, with 90% to 95% found just once. The source material was PBMCs, sampled at tuberculosis diagnosis. Source of these receptors: an adult with tuberculosis. The conserved cysteine and the conserved F or W are not part of the CDR3 here.

V,J,CDR3
TRBV30,TRBJ2-7,AWSGTGPYEQY
TRBV6-1,TRBJ1-5,ASRAYGQPTRPQH
TRBV10-3,TRBJ1-2,ATGLDRGYGYT
TRBV4-1,TRBJ2-3,ATSDRGNTDTQY
TRBV11-1,TRBJ2-5,ASSLDRGWGETQY
TRBV19,TRBJ2-6,ASSVTGGALSGANVLT
TRBV29-1,TRBJ2-2,SVLAGAGSNTGELF
TRBV6-6,TRBJ1-5,ASSQSRGSNQPQH
TRBV7-9,TRBJ2-5,ASSPTGVQETQY
TRBV29-1,TRBJ2-2,SVEGPNTGELF
TRBV7-9,TRBJ1-1,ASRQTGPNTEAF
TRBV7-8,TRBJ1-2,ASSLAKGQAFGYT
TRBV7-9,TRBJ2-7,ASSRTGLGEQY
TRBV10-3,TRBJ2-1,AISETSGSYNEQF
TRBV6-6,TRBJ2-5,ASSLQPGLVRETQY
TRBV19,TRBJ1-5,ASSILDSSNQPQH
TRBV30,TRBJ2-1,AWSSGSSYNEQF
TRBV2,TRBJ1-2,ASSSGGGYGYT
TRBV5-1,TRBJ2-1,ASSLYSAPGQTLYNEQF
TRBV10-3,TRBJ2-3,AITGFSTDTQY
TRBV5-1,TRBJ2-1,ASRDQDLPLNEQF
TRBV6-5,TRBJ1-2,ASSYTGHPYGYT
TRBV6-6,TRBJ2-7,ASSYPPGQGKYEQY
TRBV2,TRBJ1-1,ASFLYVDTEAF
TRBV7-9,TRBJ2-3,ASSLAHITDTQY
TRBV4-3,TRBJ2-7,ASSQELGGGPYEQY
TRBV7-2,TRBJ1-6,ASSLVWGTDSPLH
TRBV7-2,TRBJ2-6,ASSYYNSGANVLT
TRBV28,TRBJ1-1,ASSFTVDTEAF
TRBV7-9,TRBJ2-3,ASIKGQFTDTQY
TRBV18,TRBJ2-7,ASSPPGTPYGGEQY
TRBV28,TRBJ2-7,ASTGQGAPYEQY
TRBV6-1,TRBJ2-1,ASSQREVLYNEQF
TRBV6-1,TRBJ2-1,ASSPTAGDNEQF
TRBV2,TRBJ1-5,ASSQSVGRSNQPQH
TRBV5-1,TRBJ2-3,ASSLEHTTQY
TRBV19,TRBJ1-5,ASSILFGGPRNQPQH
TRBV28,TRBJ2-1,ASSFLLVGNEQF
TRBV6-1,TRBJ1-2,ASSIQGYYGYT
TRBV5-1,TRBJ2-3,ASSLDRTGLGDTQY
TRBV14,TRBJ1-1,ASSLQTGWNTEAF
TRBV7-8,TRBJ1-5,ASSGQGNQPQH
TRBV5-1,TRBJ2-3,ASSLGGYGGREADTQY
TRBV9,TRBJ1-1,ASSVGGSTEAF
TRBV29-1,TRBJ2-1,SVGFQSGRNEQF
TRBV2,TRBJ2-7,ASSGLAYEQY
TRBV30,TRBJ2-2,AWSVEPPTSGRKGELF
TRBV7-2,TRBJ2-7,ASSFDPRGSYEQY
TRBV30,TRBJ1-1,AWSQKTGGAGSTEAF
TRBV19,TRBJ1-5,ASSNSNQPQH
TRBV10-3,TRBJ2-7,AIRPSGSDEQY
TRBV5-4,TRBJ2-2,ASRERRNTGELF
TRBV18,TRBJ2-7,ASSPPFQADYEQY
TRBV10-3,TRBJ1-2,AISESAGGYGYT
TRBV28,TRBJ1-2,ASSSAPGDYGYT
TRBV6-1,TRBJ2-6,ASSVRISSSGANVLT
TRBV30,TRBJ2-1,AWRKAGGPNRFRSYNEQF
TRBV25-1,TRBJ2-5,ASERLAGAGQGETQY
TRBV4-2,TRBJ2-1,ASSQDSGRNEQF